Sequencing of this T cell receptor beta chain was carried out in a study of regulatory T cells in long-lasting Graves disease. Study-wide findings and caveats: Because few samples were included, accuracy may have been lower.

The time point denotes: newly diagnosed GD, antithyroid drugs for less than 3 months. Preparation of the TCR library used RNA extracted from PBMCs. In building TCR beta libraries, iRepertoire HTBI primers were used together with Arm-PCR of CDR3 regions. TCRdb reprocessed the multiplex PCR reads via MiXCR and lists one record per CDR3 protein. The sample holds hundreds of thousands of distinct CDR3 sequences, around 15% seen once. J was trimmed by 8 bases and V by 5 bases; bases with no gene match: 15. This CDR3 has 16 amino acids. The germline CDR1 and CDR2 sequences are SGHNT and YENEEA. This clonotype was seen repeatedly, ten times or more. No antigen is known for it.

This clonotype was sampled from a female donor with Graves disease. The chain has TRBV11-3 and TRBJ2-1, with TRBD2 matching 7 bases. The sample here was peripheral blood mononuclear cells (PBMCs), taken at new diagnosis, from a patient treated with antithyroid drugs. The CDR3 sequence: CASSVRSGGLWDEQFF. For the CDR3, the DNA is TGTGCCAGCAGCGTTAGGTCGGGGGGACTCTGGGATGAGCAGTTCTTC.